The clone carrying this TCR beta chain was observed a few times. Its antigen is as yet unknown. All the patients suffered relapse after autologous stem cell transplantation, and brentuximab vedotin exposure differed. Magnetic negative selection, applied to thawed PBMCs, was used to isolate the CD8+ T cells. Reported best responses ranged across complete response, partial response or progressive disease. Libraries were prepared by immunoSEQ multiplex PCR; TCRdb keeps only in-frame clonotypes and omits some of them. The sample has about 3,000 clones, 63% seen once. These data belong to a study of PD-1 blockade in classical Hodgkin lymphoma. Broader study findings: Healthy donors reportedly exceeded newly diagnosed patients in baseline TCR diversity.

The sequence was obtained from a human donor with classical Hodgkin lymphoma. This specimen was CD8+ T cells from blood, taken at baseline.

Here the CDR3 DNA reads TGTGCCAGCAGCTTTTTGGGACAGGGGGCTGGCTACACCTTC. Protein product: CASSFLGQGAGYTF. The chain joins TRBV7-8 to TRBJ1-2, with TRBD1 identical over 12 bases. Germline CDR1 and CDR2: SGHVS and FQNEAQ. This CDR3 has 14 amino acids. V was pared by 3 bases and J by 7 bases, with 3 bases of the junction left unmatched. Looking up the rest from reference TRBV7-8 and TRBJ1-2 gives the full variable domain: GAGVSQSPRYKVAKRGQDVALRCDPISGHVSLFWYQQALGQGPEFLTYFQNEAQLDKSGLPSDRFFAERPEGSVSTLKIQRTQQEDSAVYLCASSFLGQGAGYTFGSGTRLTVV.